This section outlines one TCR beta chain sequence together with its context. The data originate from a study of OX40 agonist ivuxolimab in advanced cancers. Clones were sequenced by immunoSEQ multiplex PCR, and TCRdb holds only the in-frame ones, with some missing. The sample includes about 3,400 clones, around 81% of them seen just once. This CDR3 has 18 amino acids. The germline V gene encodes CDR1 KGHSH and CDR2 LQKENI. The V gene lost 4 bases and the J gene lost 0 bases, with 18 bases spanning the gap. The receptor was isolated from an adult with an advanced solid tumor such as melanoma, head and neck, liver or kidney cancer. Sequences were derived from CD4+ or CD8+ T cells sorted from blood, sampled in a trial of the OX40 agonist ivuxolimab. This sequence joins TRBV18 and TRBJ1-4, with D possibly being TRBD1 (6 bases). This CDR3 is CASSLQRPTGSTNEKLFF. CDR3 DNA sequence: TGTGCCAGCTCACTCCAAAGACCGACAGGTTCAACTAATGAAAAACTGTTTTTT.